The rows below give T cell receptor beta chains drawn from one sample of a study of PD-L1 blockade in urothelial cancer. TCRdb keeps only in-frame clones here, not all; method: immunoSEQ multiplex PCR. The sample records 30,000 to 40,000 clones, about nine tenths being singletons. The input for sequencing was PBMCs, taken around atezolizumab (anti-PD-L1) treatment. Receptors were obtained from a woman aged 60-75 years with urothelial cancer. Each CDR3 is given with its conserved first and last residue. A D gene is named only where the DNA matches it firmly. Clone size is not always given. Where it is, it says once, few, many or a class for expanded clones.

cdr3_aa cdr3_nt j_call d_call v_call clone_size
CASSQVQGGYGYTF TGTGCCAGCAGCCAAGTCCAGGGGGGATATGGCTACACCTTC TRBJ1-2 TRBD1 TRBV4-2 few
CASSFYDNSPLHF TGTGCCAGCAGCTTCTATGATAATTCACCCCTCCACTTT TRBJ1-6 - TRBV11-2 once
CASSSGLARETQYF TGTGCCAGCAGTTCGGGACTAGCGCGAGAGACCCAGTACTTC TRBJ2-5 TRBD2 TRBV5-4 -
CASSLVPGPETQYF TGTGCCAGCAGCTTAGTCCCAGGGCCAGAGACCCAGTACTTC TRBJ2-5 - TRBV7-9 -
CASSLPGILTYEQYF TGTGCCAGCAGCTTGCCGGGGATTCTGACCTACGAGCAGTACTTC TRBJ2-7 - TRBV5-8 -
CASSTRGGRMHYEQYF TGTGCCAGTAGTACGAGAGGGGGACGGATGCACTACGAGCAGTACTTC TRBJ2-7 - TRBV19 -
CASSTQGVLKETQYF TGTGCCAGCTCGACACAGGGCGTCTTAAAAGAGACCCAGTACTTC TRBJ2-5 - TRBV18 -
CASSWDRLRRGEAFF TGTGCCAGCAGCTGGGACAGGTTAAGGAGGGGTGAAGCTTTCTTT TRBJ1-1 TRBD1 TRBV2 few
CATSGRDRHTDTQYF TGTGCCACCAGCGGGCGGGACAGGCACACAGATACGCAGTATTTT TRBJ2-3 TRBD1 TRBV15 -
CATILEGVNTEAFF TGTGCCACCATCCTCGAGGGGGTGAACACTGAAGCTTTCTTT TRBJ1-1 - TRBV6-6 -
CASKKGVDYGYTF TGTGCCAGCAAGAAGGGAGTCGACTATGGCTACACCTTC TRBJ1-2 - TRBV6-1 few
CASSDLAGTYNEQFF TGCGCCAGCAGCGATCTAGCGGGAACCTACAATGAGCAGTTCTTC TRBJ2-1 TRBD2 TRBV5-1 -
CARSTCTTGRGCQTNYGYTF TGTGCCAGAAGCACTTGCACGACGGGCAGGGGGTGTCAGACTAACTATGGCTACACCTTC TRBJ1-2 TRBD1 TRBV5-3 -
CASSVGQRYNEQFF TGCGCCAGCAGCGTGGGACAGAGGTACAATGAGCAGTTCTTC TRBJ2-1 TRBD1 TRBV5-1 -
CASSRGQGGGNEQFF TGTGCCAGCAGCCGGGGACAGGGGGGGGGCAATGAGCAGTTCTTC TRBJ2-1 TRBD1 TRBV7-7 -
CASSLGDYGYTF TGTGCCAGCAGTTTGGGAGACTATGGCTACACCTTC TRBJ1-2 - TRBV28 -
CASSWSSDRGYEQYF TGTGCCAGCAGCTGGTCCAGCGACAGGGGATACGAGCAGTACTTC TRBJ2-7 TRBD1 TRBV28 -
CASSFGGTGGVYGYTF TGTGCCAGCAGCTTTGGAGGGACAGGGGGCGTCTATGGCTACACCTTC TRBJ1-2 TRBD1 TRBV7-2 -
CASSFILGQGADEQFF TGTGCCAGCAGCTTTATACTGGGACAGGGGGCGGATGAGCAGTTCTTC TRBJ2-1 TRBD1 TRBV7-9 -
CASSFYGTGIDNEQFF TGTGCCAGCAGTTTTTATGGGACAGGGATTGACAATGAGCAGTTCTTC TRBJ2-1 TRBD1 TRBV28 -
CASRGIGQMNTEAFF TGCGCCAGCAGGGGGATAGGACAGATGAACACTGAAGCTTTCTTT TRBJ1-1 - TRBV5-1 -
CASSYGLAGARETQYF TGTGCCAGCAGTTATGGACTAGCGGGAGCTCGAGAGACCCAGTACTTC TRBJ2-5 TRBD2 TRBV7-2 once
CASSVTWRTASGNTIYF TGTGCCAGCAGCGTAACTTGGCGGACAGCGTCTGGAAACACCATATATTTT TRBJ1-3 - TRBV9 -
CAWKVGASGSSSQYF TGTGCCTGGAAAGTCGGGGCTAGCGGGTCGTCGTCCCAGTACTTC TRBJ2-5 TRBD2 TRBV30 -
CAWRPDRALAKNIQYF TGTGCCTGGCGTCCAGACAGGGCCCTGGCCAAAAACATTCAGTACTTC TRBJ2-4 TRBD1 TRBV30 -
CASSGRVGPWGEQFF TGTGCCAGCAGTGGGCGGGTCGGACCGTGGGGTGAGCAGTTCTTC TRBJ2-1 - TRBV27 -
CASSFRLKQDGYTF TGTGCCAGCAGTTTCAGGCTTAAGCAAGATGGCTACACCTTC TRBJ1-2 - TRBV2 -
CASSLWTDLGTEAFF TGTGCCAGTAGTTTATGGACAGACCTCGGGACTGAAGCTTTCTTT TRBJ1-1 - TRBV19 -
CASSLYSGTRQMNTEAFF TGCGCCAGCAGCCTTTACTCCGGGACAAGGCAGATGAACACTGAAGCTTTCTTT TRBJ1-1 - TRBV4-3 -